This passage covers 14 T cell receptor beta chains from one sample sequenced in a study of radiation and T cells in renal cell carcinoma. The time point: blood 4 weeks post-SBRT, at nephrectomy. The treatment here: 15 Gy SBRT to primary tumor, nephrectomy 4 weeks later. The data were produced by immunoSEQ multiplex PCR, yet TCRdb's version contains in-frame clones alone and is incomplete. The sample consists of approximately 150,000 clones, about 86% of them appearing once. The sequences come from blood, collected from a patient whose treatment included radiotherapy and nephrectomy. These TCRs come from a woman aged 45 to 65 with renal cell carcinoma.

The chain carries TRBV9 and TRBJ2-2; D not certain. CDR3 size: 14 residues. Trimming cost V 0 bases and J 9 bases, with 12 bases left between them. The germline gives CDR1 SGDLS, CDR2 YYNGEE. CDR3 sequence (DNA): TGTGCCAGCAGCGTAGGGTGGCCCCCCCGGGAGCTGTTTTTT. It specifies CASSVGWPPRELFF.

The V and J genes are TRBV11-2 and TRBJ2-5, with 7 bases aligning to TRBD2. CDR3 size: 15 residues. Trimming took 0 bases from V and 1 from J; bases not matched to a gene: 2. CDR1 is SGHAT and CDR2 is FQNNGV in the germline V gene. The chain's CDR3 is CASSLEGTTQETQYF. DNA for the CDR3: TGTGCCAGCAGCTTAGAGGGGACTACCCAAGAGACCCAGTACTTC.

This chain uses TRBV18 with TRBJ2-5; D ambiguous. The CDR3 runs 16 residues. The V gene lost 4 bases and the J gene lost 0 bases, with 15 bases spanning the gap. The germline CDR1 and CDR2 sequences are KGHSH and LQKENI. The DNA of the CDR3 is TGTGCCAGCTCACTCGTGGGCAGAGAGTACCAAGAGACCCAGTACTTC. Translation gives CASSLVGREYQETQYF.

This clone was seen more than once but under ten times. The chain joins TRBV19 to TRBJ2-1; 11 positions match TRBD2. There are 16 residues in the CDR3. J gave up 4 bases and V 1 base, and 3 bases lay outside the gene matches. The germline gives CDR1 LNHDA, CDR2 SQIVND (reference sequence). CDR3 nucleotide sequence: TGTGCCAGTAGTATAGCACTAGCGGGGGCGTACAATGAGCAGTTCTTC. This translates into CASSIALAGAYNEQFF. Supplemented by reference TRBV19 and TRBJ2-1, the full variable domain reads DGGITQSPKYLFRKEGQNVTLSCEQNLNHDAMYWYRQDPGQGLRLIYYSQIVNDFQKGDIAEGYSVSREKKESFPLTVTSAQKNPTAFYLCASSIALAGAYNEQFFGPGTRLTVL.

This chain joins TRBV5-4 and TRBJ2-5; D may be TRBD1 or TRBD2 (6 bases each). The CDR3 spans 15 residues. Germline V lookup: CDR1 SGHNT, CDR2 YYREEE (reference sequence). Trimming cost V 0 bases and J 4 bases, with 13 bases left between them. The CDR3 protein is CASSLAVGGGETQYF. The CDR3 nucleotides read TGTGCCAGCAGCTTGGCGGTAGGAGGGGGAGAGACCCAGTACTTC.

This clone is a singleton in its sample. The J gene is TRBJ2-5, the V gene TRBV7-2, with D uncertain. The CDR3 covers 12 residues. CDR1 and CDR2 (germline): SGHTA, FQGNSA. The ends were cut back, 5 bases at V and 2 bases at J, with 6 bases in the middle. CDR3 loop: CASSRWQETQYF. The CDR3 DNA reads TGTGCCAGCAGCCGATGGCAAGAGACCCAGTACTTC.

The gene calls are TRBV19 and TRBJ2-7; D unclear. In germline, CDR1 is LNHDA, CDR2 SQIVND (reference sequence). Trimming removed 1 base from V and 0 bases from J, with 7 bases in between. The CDR3 spans 14 residues. The CDR3 protein is CASSIAASSYEQYF. Here the CDR3 DNA reads TGTGCCAGTAGTATAGCAGCTAGCTCCTACGAGCAGTACTTC.

The CDR3 reads CAIRGGQGHTGELFF. CDR3 in DNA: TGTGCCATCAGGGGCGGCCAGGGGCACACCGGGGAGCTGTTTTTT. The chain carries TRBV10-3 and TRBJ2-2; the D gene is possibly TRBD1 (6 bases). V lost 6 bases and J lost 3, with 14 bases in between. The germline V gene has CDR1 ENHRY and CDR2 SYGVKD. The CDR3 spans 15 residues.

This clone has just one count. The CDR3: CATRDTGELFF. CDR3 sequence (DNA): TGTGCCACCCGCGACACCGGGGAGCTGTTTTTT. The rearrangement joins TRBV10-3 to TRBJ2-2; D is undetermined. Germline CDR1 ENHRY, CDR2 SYGVKD. The CDR3 is 11 residues long. Trimming stripped 10 bases from V and 3 bases from J, with 6 bases between.

This chain uses TRBV2 with TRBJ2-2; D unresolved. Germline values: CDR1 SNHLY, CDR2 FYNNEI. The CDR3 runs 14 residues. V lost 0 bases, J lost 4 bases, and 6 bases lay in between. CDR3 DNA sequence: TGTGCCAGCAGTGAAGCCAGTGGCACCGGGGAGCTGTTTTTT. Amino acid sequence: CASSEASGTGELFF.

A few counts support this clone. The chain uses TRBV19 and TRBJ2-1; TRBD1 matches 7 bases. The junction had 9 bases not matched to a gene; V was cut back by 3 bases and J by 7 bases. CDR1 and CDR2 (germline): LNHDA, SQIVND (reference sequence). There are 15 residues in the CDR3. The CDR3 region has the DNA TGTGCCAGTAGTATTCTCCAGGGGGTAGGGAATGAGCAGTTCTTC. This codes for CASSILQGVGNEQFF.

V usage is TRBV28 and J usage is TRBJ2-7, with TRBD2 identical over 10 bases. CDR1 and CDR2 (germline): MDHEN, SYDVKM. After removal of 5 bases from V and 4 bases from J, the junction contained 11 bases not matched to a gene. This CDR3 has 16 amino acids. DNA of the CDR3: TGTGCCAGCAGTCGACTCATGGCTAGCGGGAGTTACGAGCAGTACTTC. It is translated as CASSRLMASGSYEQYF.

Written as DNA, the CDR3 is TGTGCCAGCAGCTTAAGAACCGGGACAGGGGATGAAAAACTGTTTTTT. Translation: CASSLRTGTGDEKLFF. This chain connects TRBV7-2 to TRBJ1-4; 10 bases are a match to TRBD1. Germline CDR1 reads SGHTA; CDR2 reads FQGNSA. V dropped 2 bases and J dropped 6; count of bases not matched to a gene: 6. This CDR3 has 16 residues.

This clone was counted only a few times. This rearrangement joins TRBV23-1 to TRBJ1-1; no definite D call. TRBV23-1 is an ORF for which the function is uncertain. This CDR3 has 15 amino acids. V was shortened by 3 bases and J by 0 bases, with 11 bases between the two germline ends. CDR3: CASSQEGRLNTEAFF. The DNA for the CDR3 is TGCGCCAGCAGTCAGGAGGGTCGTCTGAACACTGAAGCTTTCTTT.